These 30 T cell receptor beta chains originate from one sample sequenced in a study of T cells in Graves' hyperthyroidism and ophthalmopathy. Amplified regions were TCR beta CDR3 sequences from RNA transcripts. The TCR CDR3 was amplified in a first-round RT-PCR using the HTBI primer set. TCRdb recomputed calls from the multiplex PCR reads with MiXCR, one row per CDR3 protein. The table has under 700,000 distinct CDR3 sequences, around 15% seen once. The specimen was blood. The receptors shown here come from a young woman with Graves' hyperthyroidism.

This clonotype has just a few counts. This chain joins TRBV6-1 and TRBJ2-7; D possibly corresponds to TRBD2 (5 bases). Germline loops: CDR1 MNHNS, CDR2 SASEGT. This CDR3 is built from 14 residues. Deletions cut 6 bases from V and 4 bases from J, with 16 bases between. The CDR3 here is CASSQALRGYEQYF. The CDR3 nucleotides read TGTGCCAGCAGCCAAGCCCTCCGGGGATACGAGCAGTACTTC.

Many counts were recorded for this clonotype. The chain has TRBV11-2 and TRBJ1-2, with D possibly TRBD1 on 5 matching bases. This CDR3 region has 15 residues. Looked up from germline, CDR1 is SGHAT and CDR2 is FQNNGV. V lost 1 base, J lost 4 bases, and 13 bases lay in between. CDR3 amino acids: CASSLASGGIYGYTF. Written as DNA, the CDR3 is TGTGCCAGCAGCTTAGCTTCTGGGGGGATCTATGGCTACACCTTC.

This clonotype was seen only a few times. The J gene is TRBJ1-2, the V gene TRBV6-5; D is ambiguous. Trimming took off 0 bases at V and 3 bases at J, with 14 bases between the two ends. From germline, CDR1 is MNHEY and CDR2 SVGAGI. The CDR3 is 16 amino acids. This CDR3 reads CASSYSVAALDYGYTF. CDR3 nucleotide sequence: TGTGCCAGCAGTTACTCGGTGGCAGCGCTCGACTATGGCTACACCTTC.

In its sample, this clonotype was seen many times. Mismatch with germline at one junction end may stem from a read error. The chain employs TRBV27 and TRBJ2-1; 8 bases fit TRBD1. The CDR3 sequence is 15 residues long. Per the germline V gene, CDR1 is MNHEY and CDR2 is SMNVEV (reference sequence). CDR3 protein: CASSPRTGSSNEQFF. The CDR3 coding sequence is TGTGCCAGCAGTCCGCGGACAGGGTCCTCCAATGAGCAGTTCTTC.

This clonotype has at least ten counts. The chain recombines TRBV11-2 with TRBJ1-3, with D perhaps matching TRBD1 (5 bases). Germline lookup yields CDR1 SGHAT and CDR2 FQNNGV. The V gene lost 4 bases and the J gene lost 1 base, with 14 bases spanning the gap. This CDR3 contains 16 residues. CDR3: CASSSRPGESGNTIYF. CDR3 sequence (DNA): TGTGCCAGCAGCTCTAGGCCGGGGGAATCTGGAAACACCATATATTTT.

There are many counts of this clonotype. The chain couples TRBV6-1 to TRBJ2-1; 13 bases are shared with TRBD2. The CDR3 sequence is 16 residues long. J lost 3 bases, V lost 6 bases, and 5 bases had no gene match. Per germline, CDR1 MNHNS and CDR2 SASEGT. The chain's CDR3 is CASSRLAGGLYNEQFF. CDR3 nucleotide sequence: TGTGCCAGCAGCAGACTAGCGGGAGGACTCTACAATGAGCAGTTCTTC.

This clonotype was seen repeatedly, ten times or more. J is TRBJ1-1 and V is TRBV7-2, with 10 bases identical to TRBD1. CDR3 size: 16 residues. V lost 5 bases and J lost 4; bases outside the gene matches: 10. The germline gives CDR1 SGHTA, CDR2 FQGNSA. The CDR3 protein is CASSQRDRGSFTEAFF. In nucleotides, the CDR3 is TGTGCCAGCAGCCAGAGGGACAGGGGATCTTTCACTGAAGCTTTCTTT.

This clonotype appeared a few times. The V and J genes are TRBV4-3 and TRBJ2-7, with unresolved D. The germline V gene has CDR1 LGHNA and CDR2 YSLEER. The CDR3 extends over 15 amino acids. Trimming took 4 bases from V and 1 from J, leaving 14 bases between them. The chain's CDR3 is CASSPLVFGSYEQYF. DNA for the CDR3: TGCGCCAGCAGCCCATTAGTTTTCGGGTCCTACGAGCAGTACTTC.

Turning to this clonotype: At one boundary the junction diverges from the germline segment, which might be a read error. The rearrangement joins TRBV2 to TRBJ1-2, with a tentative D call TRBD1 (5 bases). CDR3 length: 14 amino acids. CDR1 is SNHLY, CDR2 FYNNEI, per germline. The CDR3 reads CVSSLVRGTYGYTF. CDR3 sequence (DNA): TGTGTCAGCAGTTTAGTCCGAGGGACCTATGGCTACACCTTC.

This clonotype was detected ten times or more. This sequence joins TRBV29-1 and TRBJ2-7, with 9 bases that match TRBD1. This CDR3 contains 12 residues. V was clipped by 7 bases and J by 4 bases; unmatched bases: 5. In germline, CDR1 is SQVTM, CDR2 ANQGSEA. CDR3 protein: CSAGQGWYEQYF. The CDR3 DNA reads TGCAGCGCGGGACAGGGTTGGTACGAGCAGTACTTC.

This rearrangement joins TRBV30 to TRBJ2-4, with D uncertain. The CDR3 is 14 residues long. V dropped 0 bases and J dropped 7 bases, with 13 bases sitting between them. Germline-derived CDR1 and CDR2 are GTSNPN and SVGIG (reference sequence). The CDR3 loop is CAWSVFPRVNIQYF. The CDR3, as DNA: TGTGCCTGGAGTGTATTTCCAAGGGTGAACATTCAGTACTTC. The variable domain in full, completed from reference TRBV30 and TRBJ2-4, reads SQTIHQWPATLVQPVGSPLSLECTVEGTSNPNLYWYRQAAGRGLQLLFYSVGIGQISSEVPQNLSASRPQDRQFILSSKKLLLSDSGFYLCAWSVFPRVNIQYFGAGTRLSVL.

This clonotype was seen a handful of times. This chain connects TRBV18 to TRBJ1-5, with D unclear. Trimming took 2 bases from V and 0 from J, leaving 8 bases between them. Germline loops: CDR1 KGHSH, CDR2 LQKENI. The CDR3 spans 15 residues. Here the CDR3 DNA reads TGTGCCAGCTCACCAGGGCAGGTTAGCAATCAGCCCCAGCATTTT. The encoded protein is CASSPGQVSNQPQHF.

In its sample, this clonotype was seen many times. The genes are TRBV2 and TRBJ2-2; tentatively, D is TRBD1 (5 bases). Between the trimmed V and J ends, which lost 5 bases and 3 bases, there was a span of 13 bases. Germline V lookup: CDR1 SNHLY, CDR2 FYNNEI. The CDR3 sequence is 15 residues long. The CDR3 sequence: CASSLTAPDTGELFF. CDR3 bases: TGTGCCAGCAGTCTGACAGCCCCGGACACCGGGGAGCTGTTTTTT.

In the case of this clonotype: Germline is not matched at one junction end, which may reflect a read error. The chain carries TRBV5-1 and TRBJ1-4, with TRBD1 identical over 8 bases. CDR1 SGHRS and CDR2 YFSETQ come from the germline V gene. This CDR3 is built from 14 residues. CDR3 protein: CASSLGGQDEKLFF. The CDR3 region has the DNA TGTGCCAGCAGCTTGGGGGGACAGGACGAAAAACTGTTTTTT.

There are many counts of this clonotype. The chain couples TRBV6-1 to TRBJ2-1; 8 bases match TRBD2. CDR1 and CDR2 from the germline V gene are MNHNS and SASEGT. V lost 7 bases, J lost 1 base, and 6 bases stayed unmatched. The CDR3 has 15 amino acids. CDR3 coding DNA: TGTGCCAGCATCGTAGCGGGGACGTCCTACAATGAGCAGTTCTTC. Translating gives CASIVAGTSYNEQFF.

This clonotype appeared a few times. CDR3 residues: CASGATGVRNIQYF. For the CDR3, the DNA is TGTGCCAGCGGCGCCACAGGGGTGAGAAACATTCAGTACTTC. The rearrangement links TRBV2 to TRBJ2-4; 7 nucleotides line up with TRBD1. CDR1 is SNHLY, CDR2 FYNNEI, per germline. V lost 8 bases to trimming and J lost 6 bases; unmatched junction nucleotides: 10. This CDR3 spans 14 amino acids.

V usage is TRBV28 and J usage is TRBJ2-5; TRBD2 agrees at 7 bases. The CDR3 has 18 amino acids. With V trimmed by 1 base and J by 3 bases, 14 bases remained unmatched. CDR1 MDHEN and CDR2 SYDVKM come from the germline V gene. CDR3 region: CASSLSPAGIQSEETQYF. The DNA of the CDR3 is TGTGCCAGCAGTTTATCACCAGCGGGAATACAATCAGAAGAGACCCAGTACTTC.

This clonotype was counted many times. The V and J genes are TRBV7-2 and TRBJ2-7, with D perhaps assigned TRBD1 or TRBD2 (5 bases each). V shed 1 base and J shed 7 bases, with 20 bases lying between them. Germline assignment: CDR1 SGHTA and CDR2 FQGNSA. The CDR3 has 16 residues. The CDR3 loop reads CASSLGSGRERGEQYF. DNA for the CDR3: TGTGCCAGCAGCTTAGGCTCCGGCAGGGAACGAGGGGAGCAGTACTTC. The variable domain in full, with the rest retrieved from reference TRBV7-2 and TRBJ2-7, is GAGVSQSPSNKVTEKGKDVELRCDPISGHTALYWYRQSLGQGLEFLIYFQGNSAPDKSGLPSDRFSAERTGGSVSTLTIQRTQQEDSAVYLCASSLGSGRERGEQYFGPGTRLTVT.

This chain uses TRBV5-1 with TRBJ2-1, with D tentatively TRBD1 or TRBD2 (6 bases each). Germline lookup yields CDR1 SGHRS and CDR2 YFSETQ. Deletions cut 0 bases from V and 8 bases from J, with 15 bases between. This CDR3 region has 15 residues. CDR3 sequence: CASSLEVGGGDEQFF. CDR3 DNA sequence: TGCGCCAGCAGCTTGGAGGTGGGGGGCGGCGATGAGCAGTTCTTC.

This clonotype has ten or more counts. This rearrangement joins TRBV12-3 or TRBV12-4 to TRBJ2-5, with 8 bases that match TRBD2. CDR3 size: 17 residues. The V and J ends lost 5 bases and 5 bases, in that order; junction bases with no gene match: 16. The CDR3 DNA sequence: TGTGCCAGCAGTCTGTCCCGGGGGGGGCTCGGGTCGGAGACCCAGTACTTC. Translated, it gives CASSLSRGGLGSETQYF.

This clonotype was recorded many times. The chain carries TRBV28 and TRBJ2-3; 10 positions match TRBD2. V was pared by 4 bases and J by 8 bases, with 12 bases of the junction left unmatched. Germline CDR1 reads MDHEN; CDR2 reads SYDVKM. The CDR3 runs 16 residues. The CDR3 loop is CASSSPPSGRGGTQYF. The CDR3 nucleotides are TGTGCCAGCAGTTCCCCCCCTAGCGGGAGAGGGGGTACGCAGTATTTT.

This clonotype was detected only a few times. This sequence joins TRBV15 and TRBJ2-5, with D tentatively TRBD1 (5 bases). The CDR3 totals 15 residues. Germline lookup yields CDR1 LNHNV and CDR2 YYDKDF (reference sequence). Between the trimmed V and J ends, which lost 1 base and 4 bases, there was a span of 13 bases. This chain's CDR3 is CATSRASQGLETQYF. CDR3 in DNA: TGTGCCACCAGCAGAGCGTCCCAGGGTCTAGAGACCCAGTACTTC.

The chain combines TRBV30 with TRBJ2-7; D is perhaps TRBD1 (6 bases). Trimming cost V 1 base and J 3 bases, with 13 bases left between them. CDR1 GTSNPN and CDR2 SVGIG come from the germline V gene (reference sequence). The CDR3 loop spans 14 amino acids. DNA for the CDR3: TGTGCCTGGAGTGCGGACAGCCCTAACTACGAGCAGTACTTC. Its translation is CAWSADSPNYEQYF.

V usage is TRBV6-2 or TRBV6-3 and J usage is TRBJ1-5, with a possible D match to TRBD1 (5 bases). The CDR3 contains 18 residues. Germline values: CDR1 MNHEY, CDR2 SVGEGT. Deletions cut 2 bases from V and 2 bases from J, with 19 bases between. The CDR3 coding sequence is TGTGCCAGCAGTTACCAGGGACTCGGACCTCTTGGCAATCAGCCCCAGCATTTT. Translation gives CASSYQGLGPLGNQPQHF.

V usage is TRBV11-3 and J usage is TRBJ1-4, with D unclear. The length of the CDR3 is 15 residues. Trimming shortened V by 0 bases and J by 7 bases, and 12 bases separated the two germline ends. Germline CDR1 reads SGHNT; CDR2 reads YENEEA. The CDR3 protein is CASSLDHGMGEKLFF. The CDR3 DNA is TGTGCCAGCAGCTTAGATCACGGGATGGGTGAAAAACTGTTTTTT. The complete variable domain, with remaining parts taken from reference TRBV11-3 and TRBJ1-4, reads EAGVVQSPRYKIIEKKQPVAFWCNPISGHNTLYWYLQNLGQGPELLIRYENEEAVDDSQLPKDRFSAERLKGVDSTLKIQPAELGDSAVYLCASSLDHGMGEKLFFGSGTQLSVL.

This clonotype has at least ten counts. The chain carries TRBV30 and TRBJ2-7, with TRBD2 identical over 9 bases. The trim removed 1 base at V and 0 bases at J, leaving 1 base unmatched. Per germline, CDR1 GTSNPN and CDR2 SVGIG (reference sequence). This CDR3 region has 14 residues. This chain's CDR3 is CAWSGLAVSYEQYF. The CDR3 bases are TGTGCCTGGAGTGGACTAGCGGTCTCCTACGAGCAGTACTTC.

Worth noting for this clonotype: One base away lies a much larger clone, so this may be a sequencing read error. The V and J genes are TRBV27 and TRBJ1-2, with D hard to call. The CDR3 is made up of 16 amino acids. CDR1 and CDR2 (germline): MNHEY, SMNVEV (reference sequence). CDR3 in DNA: TGTGCCAACAGTTTATCGATGTCGGGTTCTAACTATGGCTACACCTTC. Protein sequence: CANSLSMSGSNYGYTF.

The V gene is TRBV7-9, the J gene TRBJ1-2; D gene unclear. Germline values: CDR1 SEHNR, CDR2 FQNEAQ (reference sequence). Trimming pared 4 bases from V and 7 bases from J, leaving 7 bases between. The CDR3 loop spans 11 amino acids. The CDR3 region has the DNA TGTGCCAGCAGCTCCCCCGCTGGCTACACCTTC. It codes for CASSSPAGYTF.

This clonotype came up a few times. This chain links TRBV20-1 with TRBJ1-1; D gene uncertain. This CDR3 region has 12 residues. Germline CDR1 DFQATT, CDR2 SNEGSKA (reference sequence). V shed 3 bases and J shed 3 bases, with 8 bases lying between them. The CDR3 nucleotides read TGCAGTGCTAGGTGTGAGGACACTGAAGCTTTCTTT. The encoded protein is CSARCEDTEAFF.

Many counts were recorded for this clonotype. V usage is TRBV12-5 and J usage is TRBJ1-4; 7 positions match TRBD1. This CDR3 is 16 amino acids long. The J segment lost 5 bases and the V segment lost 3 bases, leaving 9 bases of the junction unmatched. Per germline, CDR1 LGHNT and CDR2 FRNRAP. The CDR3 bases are TGTGCTAGTGGTTTTCCCCGACAGGGTTCGAATGAAAAACTGTTTTTT. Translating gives CASGFPRQGSNEKLFF.